This T cell receptor (beta chain) came from a study of cytomegalovirus exposure and HLA in healthy donors (dated by TCRdb to about 2017). For the study in its entirety: According to an earlier analysis of several hundred of the donors, about 190 million T cells yielded roughly 110 million unique TCR beta sequences and approximately 300 Gb of sequence data. Roughly 300 gigabases of sequencing data and roughly 80 million unique TCR sequences made up an early release that covered some 640 HLA-typed donors. Among the roughly 400 genotyped donors, around 81% belonged to the genetic ancestry cluster associated with self-reported Caucasian donors. The aim of the study was to test whether cataloging public T cell receptors could identify signatures of past pathogen exposure. The study used immunosequencing to profile the T cell repertoires of approximately 630 subjects and linked those repertoires to cytomegalovirus serostatus. In addition to the first cohort of several hundred subjects, a separate validation cohort of 130 or so different subjects was used. The study combined high-throughput TCR immunosequencing, statistical association of individual TCRs with disease status, and machine learning to predict cytomegalovirus infection status. A later analysis re-examined previously published TCR beta repertoires from more than 650 donors and added high-resolution HLA genotyping to investigate patterns of TCR occurrence. In the later analysis, no new phenotypic data were used to find candidate immune exposures; instead, reliance was placed on TCR beta sequences and their occurrence across donors. An earlier analysis of around 580 of the donors used high-throughput TCR beta sequencing to judge whether each TCR beta V gene segment behaved as functional or pseudogenic. Donor age, sex, ethnicity and CMV serostatus were compiled together with the repertoire data. A later genetic analysis used genome-wide SNP genotypes for about 65% of the 666 donors, treating that subset as a discovery cohort. All discovery cohort repertoires had been generated on a single sequencing platform. HLA typing included class I and class II loci at four-digit resolution. Typing coverage varied by locus: about 629-640 donors for A, B, C, DRB1 and DQB1; under 550 for DQA1; around 610 for DPA1; more than 450 for DPB1. A few DR-DQ haplotypes were treated as single units for association and clustering because of strong linkage in the cohort. Among around 400 genotyped donors of the cohort, an average of around 250,000 unique TCR beta nucleotide sequences was sequenced per donor, of which about 18% were non-productive.

General findings and caveats noted by the study authors: In a later genetic analysis, a missense DCLRE1C variant was associated with V-gene and J-gene trimming of TCR beta chains, and the association was replicated in an independent cohort. Assigning TCR associations to individual alleles was difficult when HLA alleles, especially DR and DQ, strongly co-occurred. Correlated functional status among segregating V segments might be attributable to linkage disequilibrium, but an unknown experimental factor could not be ruled out. Some IMGT-functional V segments, including TRBV6-2 and TRBV6-3, could not be told apart with the 87-base-pair reads, so those segments were excluded. A later genetic analysis reported fewer N-insertions in productive TCRs among donors in an Asian-associated ancestry cluster than the roughly 650-donor mean. Presence/absence analyses assumed roughly uniform sequencing depth across donors, an assumption that may not hold. In the study, about 150 TCR beta chains were listed as associated with cytomegalovirus. In vitro tests confirmed that a few of the cytomegalovirus-associated TCR beta chains recognize cytomegalovirus antigens. Specific HLA alleles were associated with 15,000 to 20,000 TCR beta sequences at a false discovery rate of 0.05 in a later analysis. Several of the top co-occurrence clusters appeared to be linked to parvovirus B19, influenza, CMV and Epstein-Barr virus, according to a later analysis. For the cohort, immune exposure information was limited to CMV serostatus. The earlier analysis of nearly 600 of the donors excluded roughly 17 rarely observed V segments, including chromosome 9 orphons, because counts were too low. A group of highly shared sequence variants was considered likely to be a technical artifact of the sequencing pipeline. Because some donors lacked HLA typing at each locus, the association tests relied only on the typed subset. The authors suggested that the approach could potentially be extended to other disease states and immunological phenotypes. Most TCR sequences were seen in very few donors, while some public TCRs were found in many individuals. A further reported finding was that TCR beta sequences accurately predicted the HLA-A and HLA-B alleles for most subjects in the first cohort. In a later analysis, the rate of TCR association differed among HLA loci, with DRB1 alleles having the most associated TCRs and HLA-C alleles having the fewest. In a later analysis, HLA-associated TCR beta chains showed more clonal expansion and lower generation probabilities than non-associated chains that were equally common. The classifier was reported to diagnose cytomegalovirus status with high specificity and sensitivity in both the original and validation cohorts. Most CMV-associated TCR beta chains appeared to be HLA-restricted in a later analysis, and the HLA associations seemed to be driven largely by CMV exposure. Broadly in line with IMGT annotations, most TCR beta V segments showed up in productive rearrangements about 90% or about 30% of the time in an earlier analysis of 587 of the donors. This cohort had only TCR beta chains sequenced, and the lack of alpha or paired-chain data limited which features could be detected.

CDR1 is given as MRHNA and CDR2 as SNTAGT, both from the germline V gene. The CDR3 sequence holds 13 residues, the cysteine and phenylalanine included. Only the CDR3 DNA is retained, 39 bases long and in frame from the first base. Unmatched junction bases come to 5, with V trimmed by 5 bases and J by 8 bases. The cohort comprised several hundred healthy bone marrow donors. All cohort members were sampled while nominally healthy, although unrecorded immune exposures were likely present. The donor tested CMV seropositive, placing the donor among the 310 or so seropositive members of the cohort. Each donor provided a peripheral blood sample, and peripheral blood mononuclear cells were used for TCR beta sequencing. Genomic DNA was extracted from the blood cell samples with the Qiagen DNeasy Blood Extraction Kit. Receptor amplification or capture employed the immunoSEQ multiplex PCR assay. For the multiplex PCR, a mixture combining 60 forward primers for TCR Vbeta segments and 13 reverse primers for TCR Jbeta segments was used. The CDR3 region of rearranged TCR beta genes was amplified from genomic DNA by a multiplex PCR assay. On the Illumina HiSeq System, the amplified TCR beta libraries were sequenced as 87-base-pair reads. Processing in the source paper ran as follows. In a later analysis, roughly 80 million unique TCR beta chains were counted across the 650 to 750 repertoires, and roughly 11 million of these chains were shared by at least two donors. Raw reads were error-corrected and collapsed into unique sequences by a nearest-neighbor algorithm in which closely related sequences were merged to remove PCR and sequencing errors. CDR3 sequences were aligned to IMGT reference sequences to assign V, D and J gene segments. For a sequence to be retained, at least a six-nucleotide match to both a V gene segment and a J gene segment was required. Rearrangements were classified as productive when the CDR3 lacked stop codons and remained in frame with V and J, and all other rearrangements were classified as non-productive. Following IMGT convention, CDR3 was defined as the stretch from the second conserved V-encoded cysteine up to the conserved J-encoded phenylalanine. The earlier analysis of about 590 of the donors excluded sequences that lacked an unambiguous match to a single V gene segment. In an earlier analysis of several hundred of the donors, a V segment was called functional when productive rearrangements were above 56.7%, and segregating when the standard deviation between donors exceeded 5%. A statistical classification framework was developed to diagnose cytomegalovirus status using the catalog of TCR beta chain sequences. A later analysis assigned V and J genes by comparing TCR nucleotide sequences with IMGT/GENE-DB human TR gene sequences. Using the TCRdist pipeline, a later analysis assigned CDR3 sequences along with most-parsimonious VDJ recombination scenarios. In a later analysis, each TCR beta chain was defined by its CDR3 amino acid sequence together with its V-gene family, and reads lacking a unique V-gene family were excluded. In a later analysis, around 600 highly shared, low-generation-probability nucleotide sequences were removed to address suspected cross-contamination and a sequencing artifact. In a later analysis, a clonal expansion index for each public chain was calculated from normalized within-repertoire ranks of inferred template counts. A later analysis computed generation probabilities with a VDJ recombination model fitted to out-of-frame rearrangements, and checked the results against IGoR. Hypergeometric tests were used in a later analysis to score TCR-TCR, TCR-HLA and TCR-CMV co-occurrence, with a repertoire-size bias correction applied to the TCR pairs. To estimate false discovery rates, a later analysis permuted the HLA or CMV assignments 20 times. In a later analysis, co-occurring TCRs were grouped using DBSCAN, with TCRdist sequence similarity added in when clustering inside HLA-allele-positive subsets. Co-occurrence clustering excluded repertoires with fewer than 30,000 or more than 120,000 public chains, plus five with anomalous nucleotide sharing. TCRdb limited this immuneACCESS table to in-frame rearrangements with V and J called. A share of clones is missing; checked studies link under half to unresolved V genes, and the rest is unexplained. Clonal size and the V and J genes are those of that table, whereas D and trimming came from the DNA. Recorded for this sample are approximately 170,000 clones; 55% to 70% of them occurred a single time. The ten largest make up less than 3.5% of the sample.

Concerning this clone itself: Its antigen specificity is not known. There are no base qualities to consult, and no much larger clone falls within one base.

This sequence originates from a middle-aged woman in good health and CMV-seropositive. Sequencing input: PBMCs. The chain was built from TRBV6-4 and TRBJ2-1; a stretch of 8 junction bases matches TRBD1. The CDR3 sequence is CASSTDREDEQFF. In nucleotides, the sequence is TGTGCCAGCAGTACGGACAGGGAGGATGAGCAGTTCTTC.